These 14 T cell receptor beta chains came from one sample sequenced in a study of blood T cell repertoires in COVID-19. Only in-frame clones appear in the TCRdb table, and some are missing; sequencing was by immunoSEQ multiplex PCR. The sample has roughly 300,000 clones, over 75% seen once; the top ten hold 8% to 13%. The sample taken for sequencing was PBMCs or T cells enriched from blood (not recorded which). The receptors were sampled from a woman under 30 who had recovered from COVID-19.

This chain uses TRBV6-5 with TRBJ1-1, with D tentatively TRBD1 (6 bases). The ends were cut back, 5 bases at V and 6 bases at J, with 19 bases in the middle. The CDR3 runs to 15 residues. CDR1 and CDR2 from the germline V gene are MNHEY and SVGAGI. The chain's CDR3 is CASSPPGYQGPEAFF. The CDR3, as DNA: TGTGCCAGCAGTCCGCCGGGCTATCAGGGGCCTGAAGCTTTCTTT.

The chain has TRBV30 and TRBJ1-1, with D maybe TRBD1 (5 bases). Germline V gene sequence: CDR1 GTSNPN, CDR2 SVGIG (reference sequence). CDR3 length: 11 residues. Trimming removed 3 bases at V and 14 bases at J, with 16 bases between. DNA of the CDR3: TGTGCCTGGAGCTATAGTTGGGGCTGCTTCTTT. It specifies CAWSYSWGCFF.

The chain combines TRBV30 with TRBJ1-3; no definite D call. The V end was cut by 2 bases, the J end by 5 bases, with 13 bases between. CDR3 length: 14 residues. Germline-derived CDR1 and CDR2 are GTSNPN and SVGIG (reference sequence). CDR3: CAWSPQMGRNTIYF. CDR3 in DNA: TGTGCCTGGAGTCCACAAATGGGCAGAAACACCATATATTTT.

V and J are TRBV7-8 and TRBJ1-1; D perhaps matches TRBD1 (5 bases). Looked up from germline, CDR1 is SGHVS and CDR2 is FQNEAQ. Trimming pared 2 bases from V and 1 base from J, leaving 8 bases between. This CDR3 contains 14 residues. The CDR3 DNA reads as TGTGCCAGCAGCTTAAATACAGGGAACACTGAAGCTTTCTTT. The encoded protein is CASSLNTGNTEAFF.

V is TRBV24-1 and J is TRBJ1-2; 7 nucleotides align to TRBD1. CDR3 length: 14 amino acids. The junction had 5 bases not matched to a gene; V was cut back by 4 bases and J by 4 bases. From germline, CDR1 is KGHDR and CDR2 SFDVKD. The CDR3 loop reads CATSDGDSIYGYTF. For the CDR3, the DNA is TGTGCCACCAGTGACGGGGACAGTATCTATGGCTACACCTTC.

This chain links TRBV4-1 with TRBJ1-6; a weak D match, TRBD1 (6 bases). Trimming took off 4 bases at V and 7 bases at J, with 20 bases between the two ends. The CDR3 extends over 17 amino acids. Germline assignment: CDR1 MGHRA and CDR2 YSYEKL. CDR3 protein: CASSRRPLRDKNSPLHF. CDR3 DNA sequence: TGCGCCAGCAGCCGAAGACCTCTCAGGGACAAGAATTCACCCCTCCACTTT.

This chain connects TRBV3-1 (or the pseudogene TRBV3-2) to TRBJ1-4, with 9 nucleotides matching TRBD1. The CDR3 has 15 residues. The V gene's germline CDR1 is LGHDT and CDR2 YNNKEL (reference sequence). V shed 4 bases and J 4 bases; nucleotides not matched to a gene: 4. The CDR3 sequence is CASSLGDRDNEKLFF. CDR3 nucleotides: TGTGCCAGCAGCCTAGGGGACAGGGATAATGAAAAACTGTTTTTT.

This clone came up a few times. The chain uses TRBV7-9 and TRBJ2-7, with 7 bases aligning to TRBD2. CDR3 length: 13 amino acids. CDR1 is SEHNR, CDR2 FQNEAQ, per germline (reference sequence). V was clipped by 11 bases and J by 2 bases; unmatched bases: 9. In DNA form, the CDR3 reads TGTGCCTCCTCAAGACTAGCTACCTACGAGCAGTACTTC. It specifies CASSRLATYEQYF.

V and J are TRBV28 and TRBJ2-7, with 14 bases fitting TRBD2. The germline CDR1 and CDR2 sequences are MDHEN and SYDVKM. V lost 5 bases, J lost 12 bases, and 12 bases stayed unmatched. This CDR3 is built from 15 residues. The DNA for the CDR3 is TGTGCCAGCAGTAAACCGGGACTAGCGGGAGTACAACGGTACTTC. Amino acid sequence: CASSKPGLAGVQRYF.

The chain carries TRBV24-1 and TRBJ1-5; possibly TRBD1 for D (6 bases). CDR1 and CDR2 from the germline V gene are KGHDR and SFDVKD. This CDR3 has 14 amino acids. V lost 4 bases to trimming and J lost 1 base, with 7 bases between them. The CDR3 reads CATSDRGSNQPQHF. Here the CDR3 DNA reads TGTGCCACCAGTGACAGGGGAAGCAATCAGCCCCAGCATTTT.

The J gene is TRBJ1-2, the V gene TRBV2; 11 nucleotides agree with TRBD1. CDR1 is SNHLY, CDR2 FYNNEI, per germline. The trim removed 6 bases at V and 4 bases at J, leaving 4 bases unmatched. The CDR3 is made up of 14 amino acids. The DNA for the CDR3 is TGTGCCAGCAGCGCAGGACAGGGGGCCTATGGCTACACCTTC. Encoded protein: CASSAGQGAYGYTF.

The CDR3 nucleotides read TGTGCCAGCAGCCCCTCTACAGGGGTGAATGAAAAACTGTTTTTT. Its translation is CASSPSTGVNEKLFF. V usage is TRBV5-6 and J usage is TRBJ1-4; 7 bases map to TRBD1. Germline V gene sequence: CDR1 SGHDT, CDR2 YYEEEE. Losses at the gene ends were 4 bases for V and 5 bases for J; bases not matched to a gene: 8. CDR3 length equals 15 residues.

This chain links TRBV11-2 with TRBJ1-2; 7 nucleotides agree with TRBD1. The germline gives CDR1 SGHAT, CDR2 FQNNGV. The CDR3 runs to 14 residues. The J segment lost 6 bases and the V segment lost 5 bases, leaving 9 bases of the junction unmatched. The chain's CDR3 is CASSETNRGHGYTF. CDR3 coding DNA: TGTGCCAGCAGCGAAACAAACAGGGGCCATGGCTACACCTTC. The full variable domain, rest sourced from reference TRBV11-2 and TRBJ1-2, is EAGVAQSPRYKIIEKRQSVAFWCNPISGHATLYWYQQILGQGPKLLIQFQNNGVVDDSQLPKDRFSAERLKGVDSTLKIQPAKLEDSAVYLCASSETNRGHGYTFGSGTRLTVV.

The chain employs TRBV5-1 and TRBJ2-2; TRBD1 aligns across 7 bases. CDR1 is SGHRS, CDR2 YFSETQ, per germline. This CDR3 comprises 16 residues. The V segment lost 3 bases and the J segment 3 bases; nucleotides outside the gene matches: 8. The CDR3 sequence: CASSSGTVLDTGELFF. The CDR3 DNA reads TGCGCCAGCAGCTCCGGGACAGTACTAGACACCGGGGAGCTGTTTTTT.